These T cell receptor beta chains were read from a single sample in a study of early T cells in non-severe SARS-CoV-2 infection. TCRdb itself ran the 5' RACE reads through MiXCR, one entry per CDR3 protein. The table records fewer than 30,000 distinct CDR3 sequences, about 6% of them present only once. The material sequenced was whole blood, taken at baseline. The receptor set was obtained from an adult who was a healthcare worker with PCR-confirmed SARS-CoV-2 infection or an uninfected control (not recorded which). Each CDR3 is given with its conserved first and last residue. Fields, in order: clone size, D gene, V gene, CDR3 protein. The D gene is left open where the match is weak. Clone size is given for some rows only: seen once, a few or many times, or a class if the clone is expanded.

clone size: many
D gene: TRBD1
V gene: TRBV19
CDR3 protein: CASSIRAGGFYEQYF

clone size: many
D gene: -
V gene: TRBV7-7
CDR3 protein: CASSLGQGYIQYF

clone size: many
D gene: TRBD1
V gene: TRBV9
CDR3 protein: CASSTSKTGGETGNTIYF

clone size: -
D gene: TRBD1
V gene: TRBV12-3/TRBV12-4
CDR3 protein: CASILTGGKETQYF

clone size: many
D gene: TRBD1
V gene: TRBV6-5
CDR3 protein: CASSYLGQGANTGELFF

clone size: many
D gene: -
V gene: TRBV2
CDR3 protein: CASRGVTGELFF

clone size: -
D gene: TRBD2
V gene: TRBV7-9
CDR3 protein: CASSFLAGGGSYEQYF

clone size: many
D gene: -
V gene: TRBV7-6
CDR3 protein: CASANMNTEAFF

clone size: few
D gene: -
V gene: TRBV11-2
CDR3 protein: CASSLPFRGSTEAFF

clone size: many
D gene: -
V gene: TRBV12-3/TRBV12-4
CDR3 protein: CASSLEPQQPQHF

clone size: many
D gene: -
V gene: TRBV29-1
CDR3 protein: CSVQLGPSYEQYF

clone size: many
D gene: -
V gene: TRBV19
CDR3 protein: CASRRPFSNTGELFF

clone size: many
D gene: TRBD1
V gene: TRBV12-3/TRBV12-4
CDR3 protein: CASRGQGPTTEQYF

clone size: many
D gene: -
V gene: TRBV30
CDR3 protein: CAWGKTAYTGELFF

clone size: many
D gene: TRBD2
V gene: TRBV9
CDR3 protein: CASSADGLAGVYEQYF

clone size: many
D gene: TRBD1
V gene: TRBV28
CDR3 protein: CASIRDRGLSPLHF

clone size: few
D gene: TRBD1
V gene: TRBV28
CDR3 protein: CASSSNPGQGEEVFF

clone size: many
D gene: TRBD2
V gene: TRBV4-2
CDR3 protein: CASSQDVTSGPYEQYF